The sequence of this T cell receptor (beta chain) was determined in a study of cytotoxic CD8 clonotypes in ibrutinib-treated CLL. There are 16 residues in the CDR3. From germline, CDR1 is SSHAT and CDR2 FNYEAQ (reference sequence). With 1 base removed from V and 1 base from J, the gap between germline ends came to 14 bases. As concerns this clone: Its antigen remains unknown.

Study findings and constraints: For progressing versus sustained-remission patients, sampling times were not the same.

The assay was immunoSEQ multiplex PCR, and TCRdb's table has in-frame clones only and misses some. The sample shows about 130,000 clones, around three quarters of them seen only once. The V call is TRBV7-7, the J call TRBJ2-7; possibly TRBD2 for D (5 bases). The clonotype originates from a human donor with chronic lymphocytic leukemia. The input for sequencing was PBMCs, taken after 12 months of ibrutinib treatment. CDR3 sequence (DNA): TGTGCCAGCAGCTTAGGGCCGGCTCCGGGATCCTACGAGCAGTACTTC. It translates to CASSLGPAPGSYEQYF.